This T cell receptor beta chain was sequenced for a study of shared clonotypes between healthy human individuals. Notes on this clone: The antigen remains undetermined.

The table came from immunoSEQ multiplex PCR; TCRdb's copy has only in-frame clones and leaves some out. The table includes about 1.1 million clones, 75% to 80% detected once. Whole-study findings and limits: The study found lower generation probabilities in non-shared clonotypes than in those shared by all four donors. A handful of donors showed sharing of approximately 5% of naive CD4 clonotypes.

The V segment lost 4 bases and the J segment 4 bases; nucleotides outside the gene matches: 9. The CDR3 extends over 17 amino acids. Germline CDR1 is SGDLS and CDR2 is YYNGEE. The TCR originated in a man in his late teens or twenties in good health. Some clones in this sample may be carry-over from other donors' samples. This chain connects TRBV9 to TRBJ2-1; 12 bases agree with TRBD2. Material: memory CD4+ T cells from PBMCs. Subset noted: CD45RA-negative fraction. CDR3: CASSTSWTSGNYNEQFF. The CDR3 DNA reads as TGTGCCAGCAGCACCTCATGGACTAGCGGGAATTACAATGAGCAGTTCTTC.